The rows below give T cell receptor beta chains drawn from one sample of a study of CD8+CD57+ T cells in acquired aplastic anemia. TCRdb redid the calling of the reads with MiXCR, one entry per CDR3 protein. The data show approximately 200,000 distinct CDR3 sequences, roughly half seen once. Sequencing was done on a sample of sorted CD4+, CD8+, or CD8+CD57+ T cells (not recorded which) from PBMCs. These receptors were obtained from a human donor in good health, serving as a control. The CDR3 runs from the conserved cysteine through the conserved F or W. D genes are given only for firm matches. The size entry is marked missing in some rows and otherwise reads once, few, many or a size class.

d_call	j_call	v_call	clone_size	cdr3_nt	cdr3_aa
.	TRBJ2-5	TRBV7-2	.	TGTGCCAGCAGCCAAGGGCAGGAGACCCAGTACTTC	CASSQGQETQYF
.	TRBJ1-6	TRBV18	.	TGTGCCAGCCAACCCCAGGGGTCGAGCTCCTATAATTCACCCCTCCACTTT	CASQPQGSSSYNSPLHF
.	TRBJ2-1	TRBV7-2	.	TGTGCCAGCAGCCCCGACAGACACAATGAGCAGTTCTTC	CASSPDRHNEQFF
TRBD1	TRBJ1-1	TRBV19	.	TGTGCCAGTAGTATCACAGGGGGCAGGAAGAACACTGAAGCTTTCTTT	CASSITGGRKNTEAFF
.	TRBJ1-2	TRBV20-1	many	TGCAGTGCTAGAGTGGTTTGGGGGAACTATGGCTACACCTTC	CSARVVWGNYGYTF
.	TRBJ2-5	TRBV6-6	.	TGTGCCAGCAGCCCCCGGTCCGGGGGACCTCTTCAAGAGACCCAGTACTTC	CASSPRSGGPLQETQYF
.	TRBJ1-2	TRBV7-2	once	TGTGCCAGCAGCTTGGGGGCGCTCTATGGCTACACCTTC	CASSLGALYGYTF
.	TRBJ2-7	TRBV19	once	TGTGCCAGTAATTTCGAGGACCCTCTTTACGAGCAGTACTTC	CASNFEDPLYEQYF
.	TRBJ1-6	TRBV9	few	TGTGCCAGCAGCGTATACCCGAAGACGGATTCACCCCTCCACTTT	CASSVYPKTDSPLHF
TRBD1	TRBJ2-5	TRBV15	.	TGTGCCACCCTAAGGGACAGAAACCAAGAGACCCAGTACTTC	CATLRDRNQETQYF
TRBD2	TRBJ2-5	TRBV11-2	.	TGTGCCAGCGGACCATGGGGGGGTGAAGAGACCCAGTACTTC	CASGPWGGEETQYF
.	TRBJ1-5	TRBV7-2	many	TGTGCCAGCAGCTTAGCGGAAATTGGGCCCCAGCATTTT	CASSLAEIGPQHF
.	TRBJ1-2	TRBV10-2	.	TGCGCCCGCAGTTACGGACATACTAACTATGGCTACACCTTC	CARSYGHTNYGYTF
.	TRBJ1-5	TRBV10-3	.	TGTGCCATCGTGGCGGAGCTAAGTCAGCCCCAGCATTTT	CAIVAELSQPQHF
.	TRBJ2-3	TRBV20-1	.	TGCAGTGCTAGAGGGGAGGCCGAGGCAGATACGCAGTATTTT	CSARGEAEADTQYF
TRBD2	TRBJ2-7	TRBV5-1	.	TGCGCCAGCAGCTTGGCCTTAGGACTAGCGGACGAGCAGTACTTC	CASSLALGLADEQYF
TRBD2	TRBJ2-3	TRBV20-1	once	TGCAGTGCCGGAGGACTAGCGGTTGATACGCGGTATTTT	CSAGGLAVDTRYF
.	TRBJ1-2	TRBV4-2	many	TGTGCCAGCAGCCAAGGGCAGGGCCGAAGCTACACCTTC	CASSQGQGRSYTF
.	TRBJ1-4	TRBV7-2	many	TGTGCCAGCAGCTTAGCGGGGGGGGGGCGAACAACTAATGAAAAACTGTTTTTT	CASSLAGGGRTTNEKLFF
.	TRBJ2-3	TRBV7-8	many	TGTGCCAGCAGCTACCAGGGGCTACAGGGTGGCACAGATACGCAGTATTTT	CASSYQGLQGGTDTQYF
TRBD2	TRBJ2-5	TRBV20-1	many	TGCAGTGCTAGGGCGGGGGGGGCAGGAGAGACCCAGTACTTC	CSARAGGAGETQYF
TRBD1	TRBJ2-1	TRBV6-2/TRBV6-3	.	TGTGCCAGCAGTGGCCGGACAGGGCTTCTGGACAATGAGCAGTTCTTC	CASSGRTGLLDNEQFF
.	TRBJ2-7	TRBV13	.	TGTGCCAGCAGCACCGGACGGAACGAGCAGTACTTC	CASSTGRNEQYF
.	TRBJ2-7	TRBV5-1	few	TGCGCCAGCAGCTTGGGGCCTGACGCCTCGTACGAGCAGTACTTC	CASSLGPDASYEQYF
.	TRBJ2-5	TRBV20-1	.	TGCAGTGCTAGCGTAGAGACCCAGTACTTC	CSASVETQYF
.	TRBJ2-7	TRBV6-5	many	TGTGCCAGCAGTTACTCGTCGAGTGAAGCTTCCTCCTACGAGCAGTACTTC	CASSYSSSEASSYEQYF
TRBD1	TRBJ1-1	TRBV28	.	TGTGCCAGCAGTTTTTTCGGACAGGGGTACACTGAAGCTTTCTTT	CASSFFGQGYTEAFF
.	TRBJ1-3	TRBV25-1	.	TGTGCCAGCTGTGGTAGCTCTGAAAACACCATATATTTT	CASCGSSENTIYF
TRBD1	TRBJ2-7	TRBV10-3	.	TGTGCCATCAGCGGAGGGACAGGGGATTGGGAGCAGTACTTC	CAISGGTGDWEQYF
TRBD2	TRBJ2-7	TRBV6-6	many	TGTGCCAGCAGTTACAGTGGACTAGCCTTATACGAGCAGTACTTC	CASSYSGLALYEQYF
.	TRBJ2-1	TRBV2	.	TGTGCCAGCAGGGACAGACCAAATGAGCAGTTCTTC	CASRDRPNEQFF
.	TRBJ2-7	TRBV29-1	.	TGCAGCGGGAAGACGGGTTACGAGCAGTACTTC	CSGKTGYEQYF
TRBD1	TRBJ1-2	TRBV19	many	TGTGCCAGTAGTATAGAGGGAGACAGGGTGGACCGTGACTATGGCTACACCTTC	CASSIEGDRVDRDYGYTF
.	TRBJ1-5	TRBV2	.	TGTGCCAGCAGCGAAATACGCGCTTCGGACCAGCCCCAGCATTTT	CASSEIRASDQPQHF
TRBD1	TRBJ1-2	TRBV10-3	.	TGTGCCACCACTCCGGGACAGGGGATAGGCTACACCTTC	CATTPGQGIGYTF
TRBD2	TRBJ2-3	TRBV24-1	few	TGTGCCACCAGTGATGGTTGGAGTAGCGGGGGCGCAGATACGCAGTATTTT	CATSDGWSSGGADTQYF
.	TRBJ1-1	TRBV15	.	TGTGCCACCAGCAGAGGGCAGGGACTTTCGGACACTGAAGCTTTCTTT	CATSRGQGLSDTEAFF
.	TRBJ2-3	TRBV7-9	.	TGTGCCAGCAGGCAGGGGGGACGGCCTGATACGCAGTATTTT	CASRQGGRPDTQYF
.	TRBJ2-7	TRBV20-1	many	TGCAGTGTAGGGGGCTCCTACGAGCAGTACTTC	CSVGGSYEQYF
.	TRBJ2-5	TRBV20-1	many	TGCAGTGGTCAACGGGGGTACCAAGAGACCCAGTACTTC	CSGQRGYQETQYF
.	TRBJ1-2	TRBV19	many	TGTGCCAGTAGTATATTCCCCGGACAGACACTACTAATCTACACCTTC	CASSIFPGQTLLIYTF
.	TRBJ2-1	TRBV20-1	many	TGCAGTGCTAGTCAAATGCAAGAGAATGAGCAGTTCTTC	CSASQMQENEQFF
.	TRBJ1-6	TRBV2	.	TGTGCCAGCAGTGAATACACTGGCCGTAATTCACCCCTCCACTTT	CASSEYTGRNSPLHF
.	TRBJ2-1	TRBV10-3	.	TGTGCCATCAGCTTTGACGTTCGGGGTGGGGAGCAGTTCTTC	CAISFDVRGGEQFF
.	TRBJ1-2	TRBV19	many	TGTGCCAGTAGTATTGAACTGAGCTATGGCTACACCTTC	CASSIELSYGYTF
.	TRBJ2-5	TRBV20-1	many	TGCAGTGCATTGAGGGGGATCCAGTACTTC	CSALRGIQYF
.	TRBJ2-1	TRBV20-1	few	TGCAGTGCTACCGGAGCTAATTACAATGAGCAGTTCTTC	CSATGANYNEQFF
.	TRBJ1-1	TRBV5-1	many	TGCGCCAGCAGCTTGATGGGCGCGAACACTGAAGCTTTCTTT	CASSLMGANTEAFF